Each of the 14 T cell receptor beta chains below was sequenced from the same sample in a study of beta chain features in type 1 diabetes. Expressed TCRB transcripts were sequenced, since all the RNA that had been isolated was reverse transcribed. Profiled with immunoSEQ multiplex PCR; TCRdb holds only in-frame clones, not every one. This table holds 350,000 to 450,000 clones, approximately 12% found once. Whole-study results and caveats: TCRB CDR3 length was moderately but significantly reduced in all four CD4+ subsets of Type 1 diabetes patients.

Their antigens are not known. The sequenced sample consisted of naive CD4+ T cells from blood. These receptors were collected from a woman aged 18-29 years with type 1 diabetes.

V is TRBV28 and J is TRBJ1-2; possible D gene TRBD1, 5 bases. Germline V gives CDR1 MDHEN, CDR2 SYDVKM. CDR3 length: 12 residues. V gave up 7 bases and J gave up 8 bases, with 14 bases separating them. Written as DNA, the CDR3 is TGTGCCAGCACCCCGCCGGGGGGAGGCTACACCTTC. This translates into CASTPPGGGYTF.

V is TRBV21-1 and J is TRBJ2-7; no check of the table's D call, TRBD2, against the DNA was made. TRBV21-1 is described as a pseudogene. The CDR3 covers 18 residues. CDR3: CASSKEGPIAGHSYEQYF. The CDR3 DNA follows: TGTGCCAGCAGCAAAGAGGGACCGATAGCGGGCCACTCCTACGAGCAGTACTTC.

The chain couples TRBV9 to TRBJ1-6; possible D gene TRBD1, 6 bases. This CDR3 comprises 16 residues. Germline CDR1 SGDLS, CDR2 YYNGEE. V lost 3 bases to trimming and J lost 7 bases, with 17 bases between them. CDR3 coding DNA: TGTGCCAGCAGCGGTACGGGACATGGGACCAATTCACCCCTCCACTTT. It encodes CASSGTGHGTNSPLHF.

Only a few counts were recorded for this clone. This chain connects TRBV6-5 to TRBJ1-2; the D gene is possibly TRBD1 (5 bases). There are 15 residues in the CDR3. Between the trimmed V and J ends, which lost 5 bases and 8 bases, there was a span of 21 bases. The V gene's germline CDR1 is MNHEY and CDR2 SVGAGI. Here the CDR3 DNA reads TGTGCCAGCAGTGCGGGGCGGGCAAGGTCTCGGGGCTACACCTTC. This sequence encodes CASSAGRARSRGYTF.

This clone was seen more than once but under ten times. The chain carries TRBV19 and TRBJ2-5, with TRBD1 as a possible D gene (7 bases). The germline V gene has CDR1 LNHDA and CDR2 SQIVND (reference sequence). The CDR3 has 16 amino acids. V dropped 4 bases and J dropped 4 bases, with 19 bases sitting between them. Here the CDR3 reads CASSTLGQAGRETQYF. DNA of the CDR3: TGTGCCAGTAGTACCCTCGGACAGGCGGGGAGAGAGACCCAGTACTTC.

This clone has a handful of counts. The rearrangement uses TRBV2 and TRBJ1-4; D ambiguous. CDR1 is SNHLY and CDR2 is FYNNEI in the germline V gene. The CDR3 spans 13 residues. V gave up 6 bases and J gave up 6 bases, with 11 bases separating them. CDR3 protein: CASSMPGHEKLFF. CDR3 in DNA: TGTGCCAGCAGCATGCCTGGGCATGAAAAACTGTTTTTT.

This clone was counted between two and nine times. The chain is built from TRBV5-6 and TRBJ1-1; 9 bases are a match to TRBD1. CDR3 size: 15 residues. Germline V CDR1 and CDR2: SGHDT, YYEEEE. V shed 0 bases, J shed 5 bases, and the junction held 5 bases outside the gene matches. The CDR3 coding sequence is TGTGCCAGCAGCTTGGGGGACAGGGCCGGGACTGAAGCTTTCTTT. It is translated as CASSLGDRAGTEAFF.

The chain has TRBV7-2 and TRBJ2-5, with D uncertain. V was cut by 5 bases and J by 1 base, with 14 bases left in between. This CDR3 comprises 15 residues. Looked up from germline, CDR1 is SGHTA and CDR2 is FQGNSA. For the CDR3, the DNA is TGTGCCAGCAGCCCACGTCGAAACGGCCAAGAGACCCAGTACTTC. This gives the protein CASSPRRNGQETQYF.

This clone turned up a few times. V gene TRBV6-5 combines with J gene TRBJ2-7; tentative D call: TRBD2 (5 bases). V lost 3 bases to trimming and J lost 4 bases, with 13 bases between them. The CDR3 consists of 14 residues. In germline, CDR1 is MNHEY, CDR2 SVGAGI. CDR3: CASSYSMGGYEQYF. CDR3 coding DNA: TGTGCCAGCAGTTATTCCATGGGCGGGTACGAGCAGTACTTC.

This clone showed up just a few times. CDR3 protein: CASSPLQVEGGYTF. The DNA of the CDR3 is TGTGCCAGCTCACCACTTCAGGTAGAGGGTGGCTACACCTTC. The chain combines TRBV18 with TRBJ1-2; unclear D gene. The CDR3 spans 14 residues. V lost 1 base and J 7 bases, leaving 13 bases between the germline ends. Germline assignment: CDR1 KGHSH and CDR2 LQKENI.

The rearrangement joins TRBV1 to TRBJ2-2; the D call TRBD2 from the table was never checked on the DNA. TRBV1 is described as a pseudogene. The CDR3 loop spans 15 amino acids. In DNA form, the CDR3 reads TGCACCAGCAGCCCCCGGACTGAGAACACCGGGGAGCTGTTTTTT. Protein: CTSSPRTENTGELFF.

This clone occurred a few times. The gene calls are TRBV7-3 and TRBJ2-1, with TRBD2 identical over 9 bases. V shed 5 bases and J 5 bases; nucleotides not matched to a gene: 7. CDR1 and CDR2 (germline): SGHTA, FQGTGA. There are 15 residues in the CDR3. The chain's CDR3 is CASSGQLAGDNEQFF. The CDR3 bases are TGTGCCAGCAGCGGCCAACTAGCGGGTGACAATGAGCAGTTCTTC.

V usage is TRBV30 and J usage is TRBJ2-2, with 9 nucleotides matching TRBD1. Germline trimming cut 1 base from V and 5 bases from J; bases unmatched to any gene: 11. The CDR3 is 17 residues long. Germline-derived CDR1 and CDR2 are GTSNPN and SVGIG (reference sequence). CDR3 in DNA: TGTGCCTGGAGTGGGACGCCGGGGACAGGGCGGACCGGGGAGCTGTTTTTT. Amino acid sequence: CAWSGTPGTGRTGELFF.

The chain employs TRBV4-3 and TRBJ2-1, with D possibly TRBD1 on 6 matching bases. This CDR3 contains 15 residues. The V end was cut by 1 base, the J end by 1 base, with 8 bases between. Germline V CDR1 and CDR2: LGHNA, YSLEER. CDR3 bases: TGCGCCAGCAGCCAAGGGCAGGGGTCCTACAATGAGCAGTTCTTC. Translated: CASSQGQGSYNEQFF.